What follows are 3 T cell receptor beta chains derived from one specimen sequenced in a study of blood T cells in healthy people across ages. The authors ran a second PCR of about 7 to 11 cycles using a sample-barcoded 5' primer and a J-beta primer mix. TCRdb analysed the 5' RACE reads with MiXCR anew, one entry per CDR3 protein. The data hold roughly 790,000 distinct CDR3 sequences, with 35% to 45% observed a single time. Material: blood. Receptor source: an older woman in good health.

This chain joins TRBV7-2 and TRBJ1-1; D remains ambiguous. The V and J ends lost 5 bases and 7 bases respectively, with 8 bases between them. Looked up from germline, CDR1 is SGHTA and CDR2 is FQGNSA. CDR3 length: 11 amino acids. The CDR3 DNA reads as TGTGCCAGCAGCGCGGTATATGAAGCTTTCTTT. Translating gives CASSAVYEAFF. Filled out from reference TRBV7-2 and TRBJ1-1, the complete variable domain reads GAGVSQSPSNKVTEKGKDVELRCDPISGHTALYWYRQSLGQGLEFLIYFQGNSAPDKSGLPSDRFSAERTGGSVSTLTIQRTQQEDSAVYLCASSAVYEAFFGQGTRLTVV.

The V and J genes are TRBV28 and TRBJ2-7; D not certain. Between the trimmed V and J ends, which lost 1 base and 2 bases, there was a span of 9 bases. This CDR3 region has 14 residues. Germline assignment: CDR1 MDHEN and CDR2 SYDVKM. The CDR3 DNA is TGTGCCAGCAGTTTATATGGGGATACCTACGAGCAGTACTTC. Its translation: CASSLYGDTYEQYF.

In DNA, the CDR3 is TGTGCCAGCAGTCCACTACTAGCGGAGAGCTCCTACAATGAGCAGTTCTTC. Translation: CASSPLLAESSYNEQFF. J is TRBJ2-1 and V is TRBV28; 8 bases line up with TRBD2. Trimming took 5 bases from V and 0 from J; bases not matched to a gene: 9. From germline, CDR1 is MDHEN and CDR2 SYDVKM. This CDR3 is built from 17 residues.